Shown below are 2 T cell receptor beta chains from a single sample sequenced in a study of blood T cell repertoires in COVID-19. Assay used: immunoSEQ multiplex PCR; TCRdb lists only in-frame clones, some missing. Here the sample spans about 140,000 clones, about 90% being singletons. Sequences were obtained from peripheral blood. These receptors originate from a woman older than 75 with acute or convalescent COVID-19.

This chain uses TRBV18 with TRBJ1-1; D uncertain. This CDR3 is built from 15 residues. Deletions cut 4 bases from V and 1 base from J, with 13 bases between. Germline V lookup: CDR1 KGHSH, CDR2 LQKENI. The CDR3 coding sequence is TGTGCCAGCTCACTTGGAAGCGCGGGGAACACTGAAGCTTTCTTT. Its protein is CASSLGSAGNTEAFF. The full variable domain, its missing parts supplied by reference TRBV18 and TRBJ1-1, is NAGVMQNPRHLVRRRGQEARLRCSPMKGHSHVYWYRQLPEEGLKFMVYLQKENIIDESGMPKERFSAEFPKEGPSILRIQQVVRGDSAAYFCASSLGSAGNTEAFFGQGTRLTVV.

The chain has TRBV11-1 and TRBJ2-1; maybe TRBD1 (6 bases). V shed 5 bases and J shed 4 bases, with 18 bases lying between them. Germline CDR1 is SGHAT and CDR2 is FQDESV (reference sequence). This CDR3 contains 16 residues. In DNA form, the CDR3 reads TGTGCCAGCAGCAGGGTAGGCAGGGGCAAATACAATGAGCAGTTCTTC. The encoded protein is CASSRVGRGKYNEQFF.